Given below is one T cell receptor beta chain in context. Its antigen is unidentified. The sample comes from a study of regulatory T cells in long-lasting Graves disease. Study-level results: Persistent Graves' cases showed lower TCR diversity than newly diagnosed cases.

Germline lookup yields CDR1 SGHAT and CDR2 FQNNGV. The CDR3 consists of 16 residues. The V and J ends lost 1 base and 8 bases, in that order; junction bases with no gene match: 8. Regarding time point: newly diagnosed GD, antithyroid drugs for less than 3 months. From RNA extracted from PBMCs, the TCR library was made. Sequencing libraries for TCR beta were prepared with iRepertoire HTBI primers and Arm-PCR of CDR3 regions. TCRdb re-derived calls from the multiplex PCR reads in MiXCR, one entry per CDR3 protein. The table includes 510,000 or so distinct CDR3 sequences, more than 10% detected once. This same sample was also part of a study on T cells in Graves' hyperthyroidism and ophthalmopathy.

The clonotype was recovered from a woman aged 30 to 39 with Graves disease. The V call is TRBV11-2, the J call TRBJ2-1, with TRBD2 identical over 10 bases. This specimen was peripheral blood mononuclear cells (PBMCs), taken at new diagnosis, from a patient treated with antithyroid drugs. The CDR3 coding sequence is TGTGCCAGCAGCTTAGCTAGCGGGAGATCCCCCGATGAGCAGTTCTTC. Amino acids: CASSLASGRSPDEQFF. Combining the CDR3 with reference TRBV11-2 and TRBJ2-1 gives the whole variable domain EAGVAQSPRYKIIEKRQSVAFWCNPISGHATLYWYQQILGQGPKLLIQFQNNGVVDDSQLPKDRFSAERLKGVDSTLKIQPAKLEDSAVYLCASSLASGRSPDEQFFGPGTRLTVL.